Listed below are T cell receptor beta chains from one sample, sequenced in a study of CD8 T cells in ankylosing spondylitis. Via MiXCR, TCRdb re-called the 5' RACE reads, giving one row per CDR3 protein. This table has around 890,000 distinct CDR3 sequences, approximately 12% appearing once. The sequenced material came from blood, either unsorted or a sorted T cell fraction (not recorded which). The receptors derive from a male donor with ankylosing spondylitis. Each CDR3 is given with its conserved first and last residue. The D gene is left open where the match is weak. A row's size may be missing; if present it is once, few, many or a size class.

CDR3aa: CASSQDPGASRVAYF; CDR3nt: TGCGCCAGCAGCCAAGATCCGGGGGCCTCTCGGGTGGCGTATTTT; j_gene: TRBJ2-3; abundance: NA; d_gene: NA; v_gene: TRBV4-3
CDR3aa: CSVDLLGRDYGYTF; CDR3nt: TGCAGCGTTGATCTCCTAGGCAGGGACTATGGCTACACCTTC; j_gene: TRBJ1-2; abundance: NA; d_gene: NA; v_gene: TRBV29-1
CDR3aa: CASSMGLAVPNEQFF; CDR3nt: TGCGCCAGCAGCATGGGACTAGCGGTACCCAATGAGCAGTTCTTC; j_gene: TRBJ2-1; abundance: NA; d_gene: TRBD2; v_gene: TRBV5-1
CDR3aa: CSASAELAGFYNEQFF; CDR3nt: TGCAGTGCCTCCGCGGAACTAGCGGGTTTCTACAATGAGCAGTTCTTC; j_gene: TRBJ2-1; abundance: few; d_gene: TRBD2; v_gene: TRBV20-1
CDR3aa: CASSHLEGHHPYEQYF; CDR3nt: TGTGCCAGCAGCCACCTCGAGGGCCACCACCCCTACGAGCAGTACTTC; j_gene: TRBJ2-7; abundance: NA; d_gene: NA; v_gene: TRBV3-1
CDR3aa: CASSFRTGGGTEAFF; CDR3nt: TGTGCCAGCAGTTTCAGGACGGGAGGGGGTACTGAAGCTTTCTTT; j_gene: TRBJ1-1; abundance: NA; d_gene: NA; v_gene: TRBV7-2
CDR3aa: CASSLGQGDYNSPLHF; CDR3nt: TGTGCCAGCAGCCTTGGGCAGGGAGATTATAATTCACCCCTCCACTTT; j_gene: TRBJ1-6; abundance: NA; d_gene: NA; v_gene: TRBV9
CDR3aa: CASSLTRNNEQFF; CDR3nt: TGTGCCAGCAGCCTAACACGTAACAATGAGCAGTTCTTC; j_gene: TRBJ2-1; abundance: many; d_gene: NA; v_gene: TRBV6-1
CDR3aa: CSARDPRGSDTQYF; CDR3nt: TGCAGTGCTAGAGACCCCAGGGGGTCAGATACGCAGTATTTT; j_gene: TRBJ2-3; abundance: NA; d_gene: TRBD1; v_gene: TRBV20-1
CDR3aa: CASSLGGLAGTDTQYF; CDR3nt: TGTGCCAGCAGTTTAGGGGGACTAGCCGGCACAGATACGCAGTATTTT; j_gene: TRBJ2-3; abundance: many; d_gene: TRBD2; v_gene: TRBV6-5
CDR3aa: CASSFSAARNEQFF; CDR3nt: TGTGCCAGCAGCTTTTCAGCGGCACGGAATGAGCAGTTCTTC; j_gene: TRBJ2-1; abundance: many; d_gene: NA; v_gene: TRBV13
CDR3aa: CAISDWEDSDYGYTF; CDR3nt: TGTGCCATCAGTGACTGGGAAGACTCCGACTATGGCTACACCTTC; j_gene: TRBJ1-2; abundance: NA; d_gene: NA; v_gene: TRBV10-3
CDR3aa: CASSYQTGARGANVLTF; CDR3nt: TGTGCCAGCAGCTATCAAACAGGGGCGCGGGGGGCCAACGTCCTGACTTTC; j_gene: TRBJ2-6; abundance: few; d_gene: TRBD1; v_gene: TRBV7-2
CDR3aa: CASSWEGPANEKLFF; CDR3nt: TGCGCCAGCAGCTGGGAGGGCCCCGCTAATGAAAAACTGTTTTTT; j_gene: TRBJ1-4; abundance: few; d_gene: NA; v_gene: TRBV5-1
CDR3aa: CASSYRDPKPYGYTF; CDR3nt: TGTGCCAGCAGTTACCGGGACCCTAAACCCTATGGCTACACCTTC; j_gene: TRBJ1-2; abundance: many; d_gene: NA; v_gene: TRBV6-5
CDR3aa: CASSSLTLRKQRNTEAFF; CDR3nt: TGTGCCAGCAGTTCCCTTACCCTTAGGAAACAGAGGAACACTGAAGCTTTCTTT; j_gene: TRBJ1-1; abundance: NA; d_gene: NA; v_gene: TRBV12-3/TRBV12-4
CDR3aa: CASSLAIGGEAFF; CDR3nt: TGTGCCAGCAGCTTAGCGATCGGGGGTGAAGCTTTCTTT; j_gene: TRBJ1-1; abundance: NA; d_gene: NA; v_gene: TRBV7-2
CDR3aa: CSASEHMGNEQYF; CDR3nt: TGCAGTGCTAGCGAACACATGGGGAACGAGCAGTACTTC; j_gene: TRBJ2-7; abundance: few; d_gene: NA; v_gene: TRBV20-1
CDR3aa: CASSEQGGTGELFF; CDR3nt: TGTGCCAGCAGTGAACAGGGAGGCACCGGGGAGCTGTTTTTT; j_gene: TRBJ2-2; abundance: few; d_gene: NA; v_gene: TRBV6-1
CDR3aa: CASSLDPGGDIQYF; CDR3nt: TGTGCCAGCAGCTTAGATCCGGGGGGGGACATTCAGTACTTC; j_gene: TRBJ2-4; abundance: many; d_gene: TRBD2; v_gene: TRBV11-2
CDR3aa: CASSLAGDWNYEQYF; CDR3nt: TGCGCCAGCAGCTTGGCTGGGGATTGGAACTACGAGCAGTACTTC; j_gene: TRBJ2-7; abundance: NA; d_gene: NA; v_gene: TRBV5-1
CDR3aa: CSARDLREVEVGEQYF; CDR3nt: TGCAGTGCTAGAGATCTGCGGGAGGTGGAGGTGGGCGAGCAGTACTTC; j_gene: TRBJ2-7; abundance: few; d_gene: TRBD2; v_gene: TRBV20-1
CDR3aa: CASVPLGHSSYNEQFF; CDR3nt: TGTGCCAGCGTTCCTCTGGGACACTCTTCCTACAATGAGCAGTTCTTC; j_gene: TRBJ2-1; abundance: few; d_gene: NA; v_gene: TRBV28
CDR3aa: CASSITSGGGTGELFF; CDR3nt: TGTGCCAGCAGCATCACTAGCGGGGGGGGCACCGGGGAGCTGTTTTTT; j_gene: TRBJ2-2; abundance: NA; d_gene: TRBD2; v_gene: TRBV7-6
CDR3aa: CSAHRTATTEAFF; CDR3nt: TGCAGTGCTCACCGTACGGCAACGACTGAAGCTTTCTTT; j_gene: TRBJ1-1; abundance: NA; d_gene: NA; v_gene: TRBV20-1
CDR3aa: CASTGPRETQYF; CDR3nt: TGTGCCAGCACCGGACCTCGGGAGACCCAGTACTTC; j_gene: TRBJ2-5; abundance: NA; d_gene: NA; v_gene: TRBV27
CDR3aa: CSGRRSNQPQHF; CDR3nt: TGCAGCGGCAGGCGTAGCAATCAGCCCCAGCATTTT; j_gene: TRBJ1-5; abundance: few; d_gene: NA; v_gene: TRBV20-1
CDR3aa: CASSPQLAGTTSTDTQYF; CDR3nt: TGTGCCAGCTCACCTCAGCTAGCGGGCACCACTAGCACAGATACGCAGTATTTT; j_gene: TRBJ2-3; abundance: many; d_gene: TRBD2; v_gene: TRBV18
CDR3aa: CSVGEGGGANLHEQYF; CDR3nt: TGCAGCGTTGGGGAAGGAGGGGGCGCGAATCTCCACGAGCAGTACTTC; j_gene: TRBJ2-7; abundance: few; d_gene: NA; v_gene: TRBV29-1
CDR3aa: CASSLEQGDDGYTF; CDR3nt: TGTGCCAGCAGCTTAGAGCAGGGGGACGATGGCTACACCTTC; j_gene: TRBJ1-2; abundance: many; d_gene: TRBD1; v_gene: TRBV7-8
CDR3aa: CSAVLGQQETQYF; CDR3nt: TGCAGTGCTGTCCTGGGACAGCAAGAGACCCAGTACTTC; j_gene: TRBJ2-5; abundance: few; d_gene: TRBD1; v_gene: TRBV20-1
CDR3aa: CSARKTGLNQPQHF; CDR3nt: TGCAGTGCTAGGAAGACAGGTCTCAATCAGCCCCAGCATTTT; j_gene: TRBJ1-5; abundance: few; d_gene: NA; v_gene: TRBV20-1
CDR3aa: CASSPRGLSEQYF; CDR3nt: TGCGCCAGCAGCCCTCGGGGCCTTAGCGAGCAGTACTTC; j_gene: TRBJ2-7; abundance: NA; d_gene: NA; v_gene: TRBV5-1
CDR3aa: CSARQGQGWSEKLFF; CDR3nt: TGCAGTGCTAGACAGGGACAGGGATGGAGTGAAAAACTGTTTTTT; j_gene: TRBJ1-4; abundance: once; d_gene: TRBD1; v_gene: TRBV20-1
CDR3aa: CASSSLAGSADTQYF; CDR3nt: TGTGCCAGCAGTTCCCTGGCAGGGTCAGCAGATACGCAGTATTTT; j_gene: TRBJ2-3; abundance: few; d_gene: NA; v_gene: TRBV2
CDR3aa: CSARDTLRGQETQYF; CDR3nt: TGCAGTGCTAGAGACACCTTGAGGGGCCAAGAGACCCAGTACTTC; j_gene: TRBJ2-5; abundance: few; d_gene: NA; v_gene: TRBV20-1
CDR3aa: CSARVRARGKPQHF; CDR3nt: NA; j_gene: TRBJ1-5; abundance: NA; d_gene: NA; v_gene: TRBV20-1
CDR3aa: CSAHGQFVPDTQYF; CDR3nt: TGCAGCGCCCACGGACAGTTTGTTCCAGATACGCAGTATTTT; j_gene: TRBJ2-3; abundance: many; d_gene: NA; v_gene: TRBV29-1
CDR3aa: CSAPTRGTYNEQFF; CDR3nt: TGCAGTGCTCCAACCAGGGGAACCTACAATGAGCAGTTCTTC; j_gene: TRBJ2-1; abundance: NA; d_gene: NA; v_gene: TRBV20-1
CDR3aa: CASSSRTGSYTGELFF; CDR3nt: TGCGCCAGCAGTTCTCGGACAGGGAGTTACACCGGGGAGCTGTTTTTT; j_gene: TRBJ2-2; abundance: few; d_gene: TRBD1; v_gene: TRBV5-1
CDR3aa: CSAAVPRTSRQYEQYF; CDR3nt: TGCAGTGCCGCGGTACCACGGACTAGCCGTCAGTACGAGCAGTACTTC; j_gene: TRBJ2-7; abundance: NA; d_gene: TRBD2; v_gene: TRBV20-1
CDR3aa: CSVGRGASTDTQYF; CDR3nt: TGCAGTGTGGGACGGGGGGCGAGCACAGATACGCAGTATTTT; j_gene: TRBJ2-3; abundance: NA; d_gene: NA; v_gene: TRBV20-1
CDR3aa: CASSYSTGATKYEQYF; CDR3nt: TGTGCCAGCAGTTACTCAACAGGGGCGACAAAGTACGAGCAGTACTTC; j_gene: TRBJ2-7; abundance: many; d_gene: TRBD1; v_gene: TRBV6-2/TRBV6-3
CDR3aa: CASSLAGIRETQYF; CDR3nt: TGTGCCAGCAGCTTAGCGGGGATCCGTGAGACCCAGTACTTC; j_gene: TRBJ2-5; abundance: once; d_gene: NA; v_gene: TRBV7-8
CDR3aa: CAISEEGLYGYTF; CDR3nt: TGTGCCATCAGTGAGGAGGGGCTTTATGGCTACACCTTC; j_gene: TRBJ1-2; abundance: many; d_gene: NA; v_gene: TRBV10-3
CDR3aa: CASSSTGVFRGYTF; CDR3nt: TGCGCCAGCAGCTCTACAGGGGTTTTTCGTGGCTACACCTTC; j_gene: TRBJ1-2; abundance: few; d_gene: TRBD1; v_gene: TRBV5-1
CDR3aa: CASSLGLFELGNEQFF; CDR3nt: TGTGCCAGCAGCTTAGGGCTTTTTGAACTGGGCAATGAGCAGTTCTTC; j_gene: TRBJ2-1; abundance: NA; d_gene: NA; v_gene: TRBV7-2
CDR3aa: CASSRQGFDYGYTF; CDR3nt: TGTGCCAGCAGTAGACAGGGGTTTGACTATGGCTACACCTTC; j_gene: TRBJ1-2; abundance: few; d_gene: TRBD1; v_gene: TRBV6-5
CDR3aa: CASSTTTANTEAFF; CDR3nt: TGCGCCAGCAGCACCACGACAGCGAACACTGAAGCTTTCTTT; j_gene: TRBJ1-1; abundance: NA; d_gene: NA; v_gene: TRBV5-1
CDR3aa: CSASSQGSTLYF; CDR3nt: TGCAGTGCTAGTTCGCAGGGAAGCACGTTGTACTTC; j_gene: TRBJ2-7; abundance: NA; d_gene: NA; v_gene: TRBV20-1
CDR3aa: CSASSGNQPQHF; CDR3nt: TGCAGTGCTAGCTCCGGGAATCAGCCCCAGCATTTT; j_gene: TRBJ1-5; abundance: many; d_gene: NA; v_gene: TRBV20-1
CDR3aa: CASSEASHYNEQFF; CDR3nt: TGCGCCAGCAGCGAGGCCTCCCATTACAATGAGCAGTTCTTC; j_gene: TRBJ2-1; abundance: NA; d_gene: NA; v_gene: TRBV5-1
CDR3aa: CASSPGPEEKLFF; CDR3nt: TGTGCCAGCAGCCCGGGGCCGGAGGAAAAACTGTTTTTT; j_gene: TRBJ1-4; abundance: few; d_gene: NA; v_gene: TRBV7-8